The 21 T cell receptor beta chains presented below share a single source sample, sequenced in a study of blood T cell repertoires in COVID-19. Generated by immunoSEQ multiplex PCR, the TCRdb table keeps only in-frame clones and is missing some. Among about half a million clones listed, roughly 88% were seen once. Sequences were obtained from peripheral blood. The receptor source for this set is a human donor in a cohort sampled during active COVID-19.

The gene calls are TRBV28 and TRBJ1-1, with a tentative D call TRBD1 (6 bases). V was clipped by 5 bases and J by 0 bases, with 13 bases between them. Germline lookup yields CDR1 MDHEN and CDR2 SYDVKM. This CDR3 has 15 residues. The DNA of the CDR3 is TGTGCCAGCAGTCCTTTCAGGGGCCTGAACACTGAAGCTTTCTTT. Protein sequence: CASSPFRGLNTEAFF.

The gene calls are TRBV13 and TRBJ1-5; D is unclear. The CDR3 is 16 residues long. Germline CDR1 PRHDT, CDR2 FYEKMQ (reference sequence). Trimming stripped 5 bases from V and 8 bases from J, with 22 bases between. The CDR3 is CASSVYRDPSMEPQHF. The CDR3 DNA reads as TGTGCCAGCAGCGTTTACCGGGATCCATCAATGGAGCCCCAGCATTTT.

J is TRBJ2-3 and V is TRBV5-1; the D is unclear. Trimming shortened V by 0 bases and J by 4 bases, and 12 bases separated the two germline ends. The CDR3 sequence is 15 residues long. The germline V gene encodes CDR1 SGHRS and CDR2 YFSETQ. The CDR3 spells CASSLVVVPADTQYF. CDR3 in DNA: TGCGCCAGCAGCTTGGTGGTCGTGCCGGCAGATACGCAGTATTTT.

CDR3 sequence: CASSLALQGPGYTF. For the CDR3, the DNA is TGTGCCAGCAGCTTAGCGCTGCAGGGTCCCGGCTACACCTTC. The chain recombines TRBV7-9 with TRBJ1-2, with a possible D match to TRBD1 (5 bases). The germline V and J ends were trimmed by 0 bases and 8 bases, with 13 bases remaining between them. CDR1 and CDR2 (germline): SEHNR, FQNEAQ (reference sequence). This CDR3 has 14 amino acids.

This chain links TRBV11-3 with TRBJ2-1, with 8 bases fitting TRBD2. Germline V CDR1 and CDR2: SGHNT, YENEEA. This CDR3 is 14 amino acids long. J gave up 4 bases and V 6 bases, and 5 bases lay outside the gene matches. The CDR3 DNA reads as TGTGCCAGCAGTCCCGGACTAGCATACAATGAGCAGTTCTTC. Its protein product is CASSPGLAYNEQFF.

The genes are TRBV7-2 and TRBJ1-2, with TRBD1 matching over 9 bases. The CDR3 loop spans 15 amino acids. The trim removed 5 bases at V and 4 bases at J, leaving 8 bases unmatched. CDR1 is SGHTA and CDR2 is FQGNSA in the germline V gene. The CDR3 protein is CASSLQDRGVYGYTF. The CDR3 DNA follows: TGTGCCAGCAGCCTCCAAGACAGGGGGGTCTATGGCTACACCTTC.

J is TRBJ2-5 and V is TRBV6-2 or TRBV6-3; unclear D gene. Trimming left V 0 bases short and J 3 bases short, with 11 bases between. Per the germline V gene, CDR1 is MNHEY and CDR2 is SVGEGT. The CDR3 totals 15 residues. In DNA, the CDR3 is TGTGCCAGCAGTTACTCGAACGGTCGGGAAGAGACCCAGTACTTC. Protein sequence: CASSYSNGREETQYF.

In nucleotides, the CDR3 is TGTGCCTGGAGTGGACGCTATAGCGGGAGATCCACCGGGGAGCTGTTTTTT. Translation: CAWSGRYSGRSTGELFF. The rearrangement uses TRBV30 and TRBJ2-2, with TRBD2 identical over 9 bases. The CDR3 contains 17 residues. The ends lost 1 base at V and 4 bases at J; junction bases unmatched: 10. CDR1 is GTSNPN, CDR2 SVGIG, per germline (reference sequence).

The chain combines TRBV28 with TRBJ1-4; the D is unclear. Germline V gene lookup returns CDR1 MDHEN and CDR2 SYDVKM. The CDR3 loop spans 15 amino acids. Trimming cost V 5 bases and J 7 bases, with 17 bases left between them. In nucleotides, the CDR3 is TGTGCCAGCAGTCCCTCACAGATTCCCACTGAAAAACTGTTTTTT. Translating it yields CASSPSQIPTEKLFF.

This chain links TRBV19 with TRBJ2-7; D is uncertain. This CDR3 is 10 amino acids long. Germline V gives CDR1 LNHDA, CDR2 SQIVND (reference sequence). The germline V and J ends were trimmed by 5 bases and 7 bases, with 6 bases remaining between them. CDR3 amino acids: CASSAGEQYF. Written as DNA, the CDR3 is TGTGCCAGTAGTGCCGGTGAGCAGTACTTC.

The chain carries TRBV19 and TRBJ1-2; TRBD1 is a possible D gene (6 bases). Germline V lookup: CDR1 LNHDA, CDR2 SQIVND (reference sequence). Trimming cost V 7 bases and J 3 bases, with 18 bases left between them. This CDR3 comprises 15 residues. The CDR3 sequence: CASTPTGFLDYGYTF. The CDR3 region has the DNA TGTGCCAGTACCCCGACAGGTTTCCTCGACTATGGCTACACCTTC. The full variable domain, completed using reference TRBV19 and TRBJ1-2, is DGGITQSPKYLFRKEGQNVTLSCEQNLNHDAMYWYRQDPGQGLRLIYYSQIVNDFQKGDIAEGYSVSREKKESFPLTVTSAQKNPTAFYLCASTPTGFLDYGYTFGSGTRLTVV.

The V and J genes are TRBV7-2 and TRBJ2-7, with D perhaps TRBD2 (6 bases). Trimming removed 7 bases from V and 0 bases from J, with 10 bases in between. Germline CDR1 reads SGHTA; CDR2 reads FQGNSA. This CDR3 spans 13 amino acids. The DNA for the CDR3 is TGTGCCAGCAAAGTGGAGGGCTCCTACGAGCAGTACTTC. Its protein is CASKVEGSYEQYF.

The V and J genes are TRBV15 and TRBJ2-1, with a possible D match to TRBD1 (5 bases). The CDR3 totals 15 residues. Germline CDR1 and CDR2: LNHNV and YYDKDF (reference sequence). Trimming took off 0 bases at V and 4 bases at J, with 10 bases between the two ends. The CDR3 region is CATSREYSGYNEQFF. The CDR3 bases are TGTGCCACCAGCAGAGAATATTCAGGGTACAATGAGCAGTTCTTC.

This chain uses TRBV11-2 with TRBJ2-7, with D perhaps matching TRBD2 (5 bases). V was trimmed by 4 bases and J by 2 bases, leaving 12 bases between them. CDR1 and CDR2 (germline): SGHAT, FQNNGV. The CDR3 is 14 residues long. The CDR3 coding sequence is TGTGCCAGCAGCTCCAACCTCGGGACCTACGAGCAGTACTTC. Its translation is CASSSNLGTYEQYF.

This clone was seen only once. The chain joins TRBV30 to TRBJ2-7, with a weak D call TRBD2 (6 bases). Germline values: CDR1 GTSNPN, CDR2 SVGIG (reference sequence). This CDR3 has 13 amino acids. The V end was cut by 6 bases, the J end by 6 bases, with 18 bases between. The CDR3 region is CACGTSASLEQYF. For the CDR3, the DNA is TGTGCCTGCGGGACTTCCGCCTCCCTCGAGCAGTACTTC.

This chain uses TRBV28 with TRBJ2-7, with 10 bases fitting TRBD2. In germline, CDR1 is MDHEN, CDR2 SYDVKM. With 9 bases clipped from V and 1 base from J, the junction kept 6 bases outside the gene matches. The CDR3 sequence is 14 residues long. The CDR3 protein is CASRGTSESYEQYF. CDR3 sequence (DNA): TGTGCCAGTAGAGGGACTAGCGAGTCCTACGAGCAGTACTTC.

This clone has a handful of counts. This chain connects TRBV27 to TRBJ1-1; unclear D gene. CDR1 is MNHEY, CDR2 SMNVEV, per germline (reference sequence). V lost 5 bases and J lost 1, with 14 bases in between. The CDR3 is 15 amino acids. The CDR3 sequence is CASSRTWAGNTEAFF. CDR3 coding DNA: TGTGCCAGCAGTCGGACTTGGGCTGGGAACACTGAAGCTTTCTTT.

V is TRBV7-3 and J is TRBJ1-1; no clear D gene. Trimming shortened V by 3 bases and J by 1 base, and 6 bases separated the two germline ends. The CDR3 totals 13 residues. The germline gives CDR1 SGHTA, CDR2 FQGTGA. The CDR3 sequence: CASSFGRNTEAFF. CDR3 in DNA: TGTGCCAGCAGCTTTGGGAGGAACACTGAAGCTTTCTTT.

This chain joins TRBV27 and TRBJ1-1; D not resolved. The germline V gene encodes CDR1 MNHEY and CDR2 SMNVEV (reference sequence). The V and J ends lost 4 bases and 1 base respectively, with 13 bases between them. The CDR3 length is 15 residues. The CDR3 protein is CASSSSGKGNTEAFF. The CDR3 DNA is TGTGCCAGCAGTTCGTCCGGGAAAGGGAACACTGAAGCTTTCTTT.

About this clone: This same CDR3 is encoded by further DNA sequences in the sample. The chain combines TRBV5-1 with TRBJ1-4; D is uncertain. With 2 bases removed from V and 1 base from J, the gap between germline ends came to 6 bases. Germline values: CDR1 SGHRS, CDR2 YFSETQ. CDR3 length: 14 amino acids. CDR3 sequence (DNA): TGCGCCAGCAGCTTACCGGGAACTAATGAAAAACTGTTTTTT. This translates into CASSLPGTNEKLFF. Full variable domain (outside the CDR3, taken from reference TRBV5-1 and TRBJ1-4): KAGVTQTPRYLIKTRGQQVTLSCSPISGHRSVSWYQQTPGQGLQFLFEYFSETQRNKGNFPGRFSGRQFSNSRSEMNVSTLELGDSALYLCASSLPGTNEKLFFGSGTQLSVL.

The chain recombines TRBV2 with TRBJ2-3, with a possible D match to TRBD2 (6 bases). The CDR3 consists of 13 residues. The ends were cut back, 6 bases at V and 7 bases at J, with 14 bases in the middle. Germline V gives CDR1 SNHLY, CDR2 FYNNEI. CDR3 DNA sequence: TGTGCCAGCAGGATGGGGGGTCTGAATACGCAGTATTTT. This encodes CASRMGGLNTQYF.